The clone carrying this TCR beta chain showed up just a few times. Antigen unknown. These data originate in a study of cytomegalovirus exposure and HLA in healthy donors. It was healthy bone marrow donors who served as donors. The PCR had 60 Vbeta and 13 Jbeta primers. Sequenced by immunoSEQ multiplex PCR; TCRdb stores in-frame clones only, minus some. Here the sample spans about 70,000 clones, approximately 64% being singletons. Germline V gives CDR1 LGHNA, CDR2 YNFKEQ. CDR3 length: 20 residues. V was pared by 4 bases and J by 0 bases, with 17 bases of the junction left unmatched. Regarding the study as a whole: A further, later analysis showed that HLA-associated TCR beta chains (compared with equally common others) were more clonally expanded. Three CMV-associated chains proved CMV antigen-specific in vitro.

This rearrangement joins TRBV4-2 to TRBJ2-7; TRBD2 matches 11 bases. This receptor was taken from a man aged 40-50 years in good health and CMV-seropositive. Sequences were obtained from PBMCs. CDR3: CASSPSWTSGFGGSSYEQYF. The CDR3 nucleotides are TGTGCCAGCAGCCCCTCCTGGACTAGCGGGTTTGGAGGAAGCTCCTACGAGCAGTACTTC.